This TCR beta chain originates from a study of T cell repertoires in aging, cancer and after chemotherapy. Study information: Six age groups, ranging from 30 or younger to 70 or older, included the donors. Patients with chronic lymphocytic leukemia were sampled before and after fludarabine- or bendamustine-based chemotherapy.

Whole-study results and caveats: Compared with age-matched healthy donors, untreated hematological or solid cancer patients showed higher blood TCR clonality. Loss of evenness, beyond lost richness, contributed to age-related TCR diversity decline in cancer patients.

The template was genomic DNA from peripheral blood, not RNA. This clonotype is labeled as medium-sized (0.01 to 0.1%). Its target is not known. The CDR3 is 13 residues long. Germline CDR1 and CDR2: LNHDA and SQIVND (reference sequence). With 5 bases removed from V and 4 bases from J, the gap between germline ends came to 11 bases. Rearranged V-D-J TRB sequences were amplified with a mixed TRB-A/B primer pool. TCRdb reanalysed the multiplex PCR reads using MiXCR and keeps one entry per CDR3 protein. This sample has fewer than 15,000 distinct CDR3 sequences; 28% occur once, and the top ten carry around 9.9%.

Sequencing input: blood. The TCR comes from a human donor with a blood cancer. The chain uses TRBV19 and TRBJ1-1, with D possibly matching TRBD1 (5 bases). For the CDR3, the DNA is TGTGCCAGTAGTTCCCAGGGTACCACTGAAGCTTTCTTT. This gives the protein CASSSQGTTEAFF.